This T cell receptor beta chain was captured in a study of cytomegalovirus exposure and HLA in healthy donors. Both 60 Vbeta primers and 13 Jbeta primers went into the PCR. Repertoires were generated with immunoSEQ multiplex PCR, while TCRdb's copy carries only in-frame clones and drops some. The sample yields approximately 150,000 clones, approximately 70% seen once. CDR3 length equals 15 residues. The V gene's germline CDR1 is LGHNA and CDR2 YSLEER. J gave up 5 bases and V 4 bases, and 10 bases lay outside the gene matches. The rearrangement links TRBV4-3 to TRBJ2-5; 7 bases are a match to TRBD2. The sample taken for sequencing was PBMCs. The clonotype originates from a human donor in good health. The CDR3 reads CASSRGERGGETQYF. The CDR3 coding sequence is TGCGCCAGCAGCCGGGGAGAGCGGGGTGGGGAGACCCAGTACTTC.